The 32 T cell receptor beta chains below come from one sample, sequenced in a study of shared clonotypes between healthy human individuals. Using immunoSEQ multiplex PCR, the repertoire was profiled, and TCRdb retains in-frame clones only, with some absent. The table lists 1.5 million to 2.5 million clones, approximately 94% of them singletons. CD45RO-negative, CCR7-selected cells formed the naive CD8 fraction, which excluded terminally differentiated effector memory CD45RA+ cells. Source material: naive CD8+ T cells sorted from blood. The receptors were sampled from a man younger than 30 in good health.

On this clone: Different DNA sequences within this sample yield the same CDR3. This sequence joins TRBV7-9 and TRBJ2-7; 9 nucleotides agree with TRBD1. The trim removed 4 bases at V and 3 bases at J, leaving 4 bases unmatched. Germline V CDR1 and CDR2: SEHNR, FQNEAQ (reference sequence). The CDR3 is made up of 14 amino acids. CDR3 nucleotide sequence: TGTGCCAGCAGCTCAGGACAGGGGCTCTACGAGCAGTACTTC. This gives the protein CASSSGQGLYEQYF.

Notes on this clone: The same CDR3 also results from other DNA sequences found in this sample. The V and J genes are TRBV6-1 and TRBJ1-1; 7 positions agree with TRBD1. The V and J ends lost 8 bases and 1 base, in that order; junction bases with no gene match: 4. Germline V gene sequence: CDR1 MNHNS, CDR2 SASEGT. This CDR3 is built from 13 residues. CDR3 DNA sequence: TGTGCCAGCTCCCGGACAGGGAACACTGAAGCTTTCTTT. It specifies CASSRTGNTEAFF.

The rearrangement links TRBV4-1 to TRBJ1-2; D remains unclear. The CDR3 covers 15 residues. Trimming stripped 4 bases from V and 4 bases from J, with 16 bases between. Looked up from germline, CDR1 is MGHRA and CDR2 is YSYEKL. CDR3 residues: CASSRRSQDLYGYTF. DNA for the CDR3: TGCGCCAGCAGCCGCCGATCCCAGGATCTCTATGGCTACACCTTC.

Notes on this clone: The same CDR3 is also encoded by other DNA sequences in this sample. V gene TRBV19 combines with J gene TRBJ1-5; D is perhaps TRBD1 (5 bases). Germline V lookup: CDR1 LNHDA, CDR2 SQIVND (reference sequence). Trimming removed 3 bases at V and 4 bases at J, with 10 bases between. This CDR3 has 14 amino acids. Here the CDR3 DNA reads TGTGCCAGTAGTATCAGGGATGGGAATCAGCCCCAGCATTTT. This codes for CASSIRDGNQPQHF.

The CDR3 DNA reads as TGTGCCAGCATTGGGACAGGCGCCCCTACAGAGCAGTACTTC. Translating gives CASIGTGAPTEQYF. This chain links TRBV6-1 with TRBJ2-7; 8 bases are shared with TRBD1. The V segment lost 7 bases and the J segment 7 bases; nucleotides outside the gene matches: 12. Germline loops: CDR1 MNHNS, CDR2 SASEGT. The CDR3 covers 14 residues.

V is TRBV11-2 and J is TRBJ1-6; D remains unclear. The CDR3 is made up of 16 amino acids. Trimming shortened V by 1 base and J by 8 bases, and 15 bases separated the two germline ends. In germline, CDR1 is SGHAT, CDR2 FQNNGV. This CDR3 reads CASSLGSGGRDSPLHF. CDR3 coding DNA: TGTGCCAGCAGCTTAGGGTCAGGCGGTCGTGATTCACCCCTCCACTTT. Using reference TRBV11-2 and TRBJ1-6 for the parts outside the CDR3, the full variable domain is EAGVAQSPRYKIIEKRQSVAFWCNPISGHATLYWYQQILGQGPKLLIQFQNNGVVDDSQLPKDRFSAERLKGVDSTLKIQPAKLEDSAVYLCASSLGSGGRDSPLHFGNGTRLTVT.

The genes are TRBV6-1 and TRBJ1-1, with D possibly TRBD1 on 5 matching bases. The germline gives CDR1 MNHNS, CDR2 SASEGT. The CDR3 has 13 residues. Trimming shortened V by 6 bases and J by 4 bases, and 12 bases separated the two germline ends. The CDR3 region is CASRYGALTEAFF. The CDR3 DNA reads TGTGCCAGCAGATATGGGGCGCTCACTGAAGCTTTCTTT.

This clone was detected only once. Other DNA variants within this sample encode the same CDR3. This chain connects TRBV5-1 to TRBJ2-7; 7 nucleotides align to TRBD1. The CDR3 is made up of 13 amino acids. CDR1 and CDR2 (germline): SGHRS, YFSETQ. Trimming took 6 bases from V and 1 from J; bases not matched to a gene: 4. The CDR3 reads CASTRDSSYEQYF. CDR3 nucleotide sequence: TGCGCCAGCACAAGGGACAGTTCCTACGAGCAGTACTTC.

The chain links TRBV27 to TRBJ2-7; D is unclear. Trimming removed 6 bases from V and 5 bases from J, with 8 bases in between. This CDR3 spans 11 amino acids. Germline-derived CDR1 and CDR2 are MNHEY and SMNVEV (reference sequence). The DNA for the CDR3 is TGTGCCAGCAGCTCCGGCAACGAGCAGTACTTC. It encodes CASSSGNEQYF.

The gene calls are TRBV2 and TRBJ2-5; D remains ambiguous. This CDR3 spans 12 amino acids. Germline V gene sequence: CDR1 SNHLY, CDR2 FYNNEI. V dropped 6 bases and J dropped 4 bases, with 9 bases sitting between them. The CDR3 loop is CASSVDTETQYF. CDR3 in DNA: TGTGCCAGCAGCGTAGATACAGAGACCCAGTACTTC.

The rearrangement joins TRBV9 to TRBJ1-4, with TRBD1 matching over 12 bases. The CDR3 runs 19 residues. Germline V CDR1 and CDR2: SGDLS, YYNGEE. The junction had 17 bases not matched to a gene; V was cut back by 3 bases and J by 8 bases. The CDR3 loop reads CASSGKGTGGADLEEKLFF. CDR3 DNA sequence: TGTGCCAGCAGCGGCAAAGGGACAGGGGGCGCGGATTTGGAGGAAAAACTGTTTTTT.

The chain carries TRBV5-1 and TRBJ2-2; TRBD2 matches at 11 bases. V was pared by 1 base and J by 0 bases, with 2 bases of the junction left unmatched. The CDR3 has 17 residues. CDR1 and CDR2 from the germline V gene are SGHRS and YFSETQ. CDR3: CASSLRLAGTNTGELFF. The CDR3 nucleotides read TGCGCCAGCAGCTTGCGACTAGCGGGGACGAACACCGGGGAGCTGTTTTTT.

This clone is a singleton in its sample. The V call is TRBV4-3, the J call TRBJ2-7, with 9 bases identical to TRBD2. V lost 0 bases to trimming and J lost 7 bases; unmatched junction nucleotides: 10. Per the germline V gene, CDR1 is LGHNA and CDR2 is YSLEER. The length of the CDR3 is 16 residues. The DNA of the CDR3 is TGCGCCAGCAGCCAAGATAGGTTGGGCGGGAGGGCGGAGCAGTACTTC. The encoded protein is CASSQDRLGGRAEQYF.

The chain carries TRBV9 and TRBJ1-1; D is unclear. V was pared by 3 bases and J by 4 bases, with 16 bases between. Germline V gene data show CDR1 as SGDLS and CDR2 as YYNGEE. The CDR3 covers 15 residues. CDR3 loop: CASSGDHSVSTEAFF. The CDR3 bases are TGTGCCAGCAGCGGCGATCACAGCGTGAGCACTGAAGCTTTCTTT.

The chain couples TRBV27 to TRBJ2-5; TRBD2 aligns across 7 bases. Looked up from germline, CDR1 is MNHEY and CDR2 is SMNVEV (reference sequence). This CDR3 region has 15 residues. The V gene end was trimmed by 5 bases and the J gene end by 4 bases; junction bases not matched to a gene: 10. The CDR3 loop is CASSPFAGEGETQYF. The CDR3 region has the DNA TGTGCCAGCAGTCCATTCGCGGGGGAGGGAGAGACCCAGTACTTC.

Concerning this clone: Additional DNA sequences in this sample encode the identical CDR3. The J gene is TRBJ2-2, the V gene TRBV6-5, with D unclear. The CDR3 totals 14 residues. Per germline, CDR1 MNHEY and CDR2 SVGAGI. V lost 2 bases and J lost 5, with 9 bases in between. In DNA, the CDR3 is TGTGCCAGCAGTTACGGGTTATCGACCGGGGAGCTGTTTTTT. Protein product: CASSYGLSTGELFF.

This chain joins TRBV7-9 and TRBJ2-6; D perhaps matches TRBD1 (6 bases). This CDR3 region has 16 residues. Looked up from germline, CDR1 is SEHNR and CDR2 is FQNEAQ (reference sequence). V lost 5 bases and J 0 bases, leaving 11 bases between the germline ends. CDR3 nucleotide sequence: TGTGCCAGCAGCCCAGGGGAGCTCTCTGGGGCCAACGTCCTGACTTTC. This encodes CASSPGELSGANVLTF.

The chain has TRBV18 and TRBJ1-1; maybe TRBD1 (6 bases). Germline V gene sequence: CDR1 KGHSH, CDR2 LQKENI. The CDR3 is made up of 15 amino acids. Deletions cut 6 bases from V and 6 bases from J, with 20 bases between. CDR3 nucleotides: TGTGCCAGCTCGCATCCGGGGGCGGGTTACCCTGAAGCTTTCTTT. This gives the protein CASSHPGAGYPEAFF.

The count of this clone is one. This sample includes further DNA sequences coding for the same CDR3. V and J are TRBV6-6 and TRBJ2-7, with 8 nucleotides matching TRBD1. CDR1 is MNHNY, CDR2 SVGAGI, per germline (reference sequence). Trimming at V came to 2 bases and at J to 1 base, leaving 4 bases not matched to a gene. The CDR3 is 15 amino acids. The CDR3 region is CASSYLGQGSYEQYF. The CDR3 nucleotides are TGTGCCAGCAGTTACCTTGGACAGGGATCCTACGAGCAGTACTTC.

This chain uses TRBV25-1 with TRBJ2-1; D is perhaps TRBD1 (5 bases). The V and J ends lost 4 bases and 6 bases respectively, with 10 bases between them. The CDR3 has 13 residues. Looked up from germline, CDR1 is MGHDK and CDR2 is SYGVNS. Here the CDR3 reads CASSAWGTNEQFF. DNA of the CDR3: TGTGCCAGCAGTGCCTGGGGCACCAATGAGCAGTTCTTC. Full variable domain (remainder filled in from reference TRBV25-1 and TRBJ2-1): EADIYQTPRYLVIGTGKKITLECSQTMGHDKMYWYQQDPGMELHLIHYSYGVNSTEKGDLSSESTVSRIRTEHFPLTLESARPSHTSQYLCASSAWGTNEQFFGPGTRLTVL.

The genes are TRBV10-2 and TRBJ1-4; D is unclear. The CDR3 has 16 residues. Trimming cost V 0 bases and J 2 bases, with 10 bases left between them. Per the germline V gene, CDR1 is WSHSY and CDR2 is SAAADI. CDR3 loop: CASSESAMPTNEKLFF. The CDR3 DNA reads as TGCGCCAGCAGTGAGTCCGCAATGCCGACTAATGAAAAACTGTTTTTT.

The gene calls are TRBV6-1 and TRBJ2-3, with D possibly being TRBD1 or TRBD2 (5 bases each). Trimming removed 4 bases at V and 4 bases at J, with 24 bases between. CDR1 is MNHNS and CDR2 is SASEGT in the germline V gene. This CDR3 comprises 18 residues. The CDR3 sequence: CASSGPAAGTPPSDTQYF. The CDR3 nucleotides read TGTGCCAGCAGTGGTCCCGCTGCCGGGACCCCTCCTTCAGATACGCAGTATTTT.

This sequence joins TRBV10-3 and TRBJ2-7; possible D gene TRBD2, 5 bases. CDR3 length: 13 residues. Trimming left V 4 bases short and J 2 bases short, with 9 bases between. Per the germline V gene, CDR1 is ENHRY and CDR2 is SYGVKD. The CDR3 spells CAISVGSAYEQYF. The CDR3 DNA reads as TGTGCCATCAGTGTGGGGAGCGCCTACGAGCAGTACTTC.

The J gene is TRBJ1-1, the V gene TRBV7-9; D remains unclear. Trimming stripped 1 base from V and 5 bases from J, with 14 bases between. This CDR3 is built from 15 residues. CDR1 is SEHNR and CDR2 is FQNEAQ in the germline V gene (reference sequence). CDR3 nucleotides: TGTGCCAGCAGCTTAGTTGTGGCGGAAGGTACTGAAGCTTTCTTT. It yields the protein CASSLVVAEGTEAFF.

The J gene is TRBJ2-5, the V gene TRBV27, with 9 bases lining up with TRBD1. Germline V gene sequence: CDR1 MNHEY, CDR2 SMNVEV (reference sequence). Trimming cost V 5 bases and J 5 bases; bases outside gene matches: 12. This CDR3 spans 16 amino acids. The CDR3 region is CASSPLGQGRDETQYF. CDR3 bases: TGTGCCAGCAGTCCCCTTGGACAGGGGAGGGATGAGACCCAGTACTTC.

Comment on this clone: The sample holds other DNA sequences that translate to the same CDR3. This chain connects TRBV7-9 to TRBJ2-7; TRBD1 agrees at 7 bases. Trimming cost V 5 bases and J 3 bases; bases outside gene matches: 4. The germline CDR1 and CDR2 sequences are SEHNR and FQNEAQ (reference sequence). The CDR3 totals 13 residues. CDR3 sequence reads: CASSPTGYYEQYF. In DNA form, the CDR3 reads TGTGCCAGCAGCCCGACAGGGTACTACGAGCAGTACTTC.

In the case of this clone: Other DNA sequences in this sample translate to the same CDR3. The chain uses TRBV27 and TRBJ2-3, with D perhaps given as TRBD1 or TRBD2 (5 bases each). Germline loops: CDR1 MNHEY, CDR2 SMNVEV (reference sequence). This CDR3 contains 14 residues. The V gene lost 3 bases and the J gene lost 0 bases, with 7 bases spanning the gap. Written as DNA, the CDR3 is TGTGCCAGCAGTTTTGGGGGAAGCACAGATACGCAGTATTTT. Protein: CASSFGGSTDTQYF.

The rearrangement links TRBV5-6 to TRBJ1-2; 7 nucleotides line up with TRBD1. This CDR3 region has 13 residues. The ends lost 4 bases at V and 5 bases at J; junction bases unmatched: 5. Germline assignment: CDR1 SGHDT and CDR2 YYEEEE. CDR3 coding DNA: TGTGCCAGCAGCCCGGGGACAGTTTATGGCTACACCTTC. This sequence encodes CASSPGTVYGYTF. The variable domain in full, with the rest retrieved from reference TRBV5-6 and TRBJ1-2, is DAGVTQSPTHLIKTRGQQVTLRCSPKSGHDTVSWYQQALGQGPQFIFQYYEEEERQRGNFPDRFSGHQFPNYSSELNVNALLLGDSALYLCASSPGTVYGYTFGSGTRLTVV.

This chain links TRBV5-4 with TRBJ2-5; 9 bases line up with TRBD1. The germline CDR1 and CDR2 sequences are SGHNT and YYREEE (reference sequence). J was trimmed by 5 bases and V by 0 bases; bases with no gene match: 2. The CDR3 covers 14 residues. CDR3 DNA: TGTGCCAGCAGCTTGGTACAGGGGGCGGAGACCCAGTACTTC. Protein product: CASSLVQGAETQYF.

This chain joins TRBV6-1 and TRBJ1-1; TRBD1 agrees at 7 bases. The V gene's germline CDR1 is MNHNS and CDR2 SASEGT. V shed 4 bases, J shed 1 base, and the junction held 12 bases outside the gene matches. The CDR3 extends over 17 amino acids. Here the CDR3 reads CASSALGYTGANTEAFF. The CDR3 DNA reads TGTGCCAGCAGTGCTTTGGGTTACACAGGGGCGAACACTGAAGCTTTCTTT.

The chain links TRBV13 to TRBJ2-5, with TRBD1 as a possible D gene (5 bases). CDR3 length equals 15 residues. V was trimmed by 3 bases and J by 4 bases, leaving 15 bases between them. The V gene's germline CDR1 is PRHDT and CDR2 FYEKMQ (reference sequence). The CDR3 reads CASSFQGDILETQYF. The CDR3 region has the DNA TGTGCCAGCAGCTTCCAGGGCGATATTCTAGAGACCCAGTACTTC.

The chain recombines TRBV4-1 with TRBJ1-5, with D uncertain. V gave up 4 bases and J gave up 4 bases, with 11 bases separating them. This CDR3 region has 14 residues. Germline V gives CDR1 MGHRA, CDR2 YSYEKL. For the CDR3, the DNA is TGCGCCAGCAGCCGGACGGTCCAGAATCAGCCCCAGCATTTT. Translating it yields CASSRTVQNQPQHF.